A selection of T cell receptor beta chains follows, all from one sample in a study of T cell responses to AZD1222 COVID-19 vaccine. Libraries were prepared by immunoSEQ multiplex PCR; TCRdb keeps only in-frame clonotypes and omits some of them. The top ten hold around 20% of the sample, which has 60,000 to 95,000 clones, 87% seen once. Material: peripheral blood, obtained 28 days after the second AZD1222 dose. The source is an adult who received the AZD1222 COVID-19 vaccine. The CDR3 runs from the conserved cysteine through the conserved F or W. Clone size, where shown, is once, few, many, or a class for clones that have expanded.

v_call clone_size cdr3_aa
TRBV5-6 NA CASSLAARVETQYF
TRBV6-5 NA CASWDPVKIGYTF
TRBV7-2 NA CASSFGQLNTEAFF
TRBV9 NA CASSTGQPKNTGELFF
TRBV2 NA CASSGGDRVTEAFF
TRBV30 NA CAWTRGTGLNTEAFF
TRBV4-3 few CASSYVGGDGYTF
TRBV7-9 NA CASSPAGRSYEQYF
TRBV6-1 NA CASSESGGGQPQHF
TRBV7-9 NA CASSLAEGWASGVEKLFF
TRBV18 NA CASSPDRGPGNTIYF
TRBV19 NA CASSFEGEVQPQHF
TRBV2 NA CASSESLGTGELFF
TRBV2 few CASSGLDREIHEQYF
TRBV5-1 NA CASSWTDPGTEAFF
TRBV6-5 NA CASHSGGDANTEAFF
TRBV28 many CASEGTGEYEQYF
TRBV9 NA CASSARRGGYTF
TRBV7-6 NA CASSPLGLARGDTQYF
TRBV28 NA CASKGYGGAYNEQFF
TRBV4-2 NA CASSQVTVDSPLHF
TRBV9 NA CASSVGGGLTDTQYF
TRBV5-1 NA CASIVSGNPATNEKLFF
TRBV5-1 NA CASSPGVGGSHYGYTF
TRBV12-3/TRBV12-4 NA CASSSIADTQYF
TRBV28 NA CASKQENEAFF
TRBV29-1 NA CSVEGERSGNTIYF
TRBV7-2 NA CASSRSLATNEKLFF
TRBV19 NA CASSIEQGGYLGSTEAFF
TRBV7-9 NA CASSPPGGRGGETQYF
TRBV20-1 NA CSASRRADYGYTF
TRBV6-2/TRBV6-3 NA CASSYWGVGNQPQHF
TRBV2 NA CASSDGAPYF
TRBV18 NA CASFRGGARDTQYF
TRBV19 NA CASSIARNQPQHF
TRBV5-5 NA CASERSGTGGSPLHF
TRBV18 NA CASSRNRDAEAFF
TRBV12-3/TRBV12-4 NA CASTPLRAGGAFF
TRBV27 NA CASSLSRQGQPQHF
TRBV28 NA CASSLEFYGYTF
TRBV19 NA CASSIAEEQFF
TRBV30 NA CAWRGGDRGNTIYF
TRBV3-1/TRBV3-2 NA CASSQLGTDAFF
TRBV30 NA CAWGFYGTGGGRAEAFF
TRBV5-1 NA CASSLSGSSYNEQFF
TRBV6-5 NA CASSPLTGDTEAFF
TRBV11-1 NA CASSPRDLSSETQYF
TRBV5-7 NA CASSLGVGQYF
TRBV10-3 NA CAIRSLPGTEAFF
TRBV4-1 NA CASSQGWPSNYEQYF
TRBV27 NA CASSSAPGQTVTEAFF
TRBV18 NA CASSPVASRTEAFF
TRBV12-5 NA CASANPGWGTGELFF
TRBV19 NA CASRQTGEETQYF